The present TCR beta chain was sequenced within a study of blood T cell repertoires in COVID-19. Study-level background: The United States, Italy and Spain provided the acute and convalescent COVID-19 samples.

As originally analysed: The authors estimated nucleated cell counts from reference gene primer amplification. Some clones are missing from TCRdb's copy, which holds only in-frame ones; the method was immunoSEQ multiplex PCR. D and trimming come from the DNA, and the V and J calls and clone size come from that table. This table has hundreds of thousands of clones, roughly nine tenths appearing once. This CDR3 has 16 residues. The germline V gene has CDR1 KGHSH and CDR2 LQKENI. The germline V and J ends were trimmed by 2 bases and 6 bases, with 19 bases remaining between them. Participants were aged roughly 18 to 89 years from approximately 24 US areas.

The chain links TRBV18 to TRBJ1-2; maybe TRBD1 (5 bases). This clonotype was obtained from a man aged 25-45 years who had recovered from COVID-19. Source material: PBMCs or T cells enriched from blood (not recorded which). The CDR3 DNA is TGTGCCAGCTCACCAAGCTTAGCAGGGAATACACATGGCTACACCTTC. This translates into CASSPSLAGNTHGYTF.